A selection of T cell receptor beta chains follows, all from one sample in a study of blood T cell repertoires in COVID-19. Clones were sequenced by immunoSEQ multiplex PCR, and TCRdb holds only the in-frame ones, with some missing. The data hold around 150,000 clones, with around four fifths observed a single time. The sample comprised peripheral blood. All receptors come from a man between 65 and 85 years old with acute or convalescent COVID-19. CDR3s include the opening cysteine and the closing phenylalanine or tryptophan. The order of the fields is D gene, V gene, CDR3 protein. The D gene is left open where the match is weak.

d_gene: TRBD1
v_gene: TRBV5-6
CDR3aa: CASSSTGGVEKLFF

d_gene: TRBD1
v_gene: TRBV5-1
CDR3aa: CASSPDRAYEKLFF

d_gene: TRBD1
v_gene: TRBV6-2/TRBV6-3
CDR3aa: CASSYTGDGNQPQHF

d_gene: TRBD1
v_gene: TRBV5-8
CDR3aa: CASDRGYSNQPQHF

d_gene: NA
v_gene: TRBV24-1
CDR3aa: CATSAGGPGSYNEQFF

d_gene: NA
v_gene: TRBV11-2
CDR3aa: CASSSQENYGYTF

d_gene: NA
v_gene: TRBV5-1
CDR3aa: CASSLEASGGGLTDTQYF

d_gene: NA
v_gene: TRBV4-1
CDR3aa: CASSGGVPTGEKLFF

d_gene: NA
v_gene: TRBV18
CDR3aa: CASSPWADNTDTQYF

d_gene: NA
v_gene: TRBV7-8
CDR3aa: CASSPTGSHSPLHF

d_gene: NA
v_gene: TRBV6-2/TRBV6-3
CDR3aa: CASSFPGSYEQYF

d_gene: NA
v_gene: TRBV19
CDR3aa: CASSTRPGSYGYTF

d_gene: TRBD2
v_gene: TRBV11-2
CDR3aa: CASSLEGGGYNEQFF

d_gene: TRBD2
v_gene: TRBV24-1
CDR3aa: CATKQAGLDTDTQYF

d_gene: TRBD1
v_gene: TRBV5-1
CDR3aa: CASSTGTGANYGYTF

d_gene: TRBD2
v_gene: TRBV28
CDR3aa: CASSLNSGLASNEQFF

d_gene: TRBD2
v_gene: TRBV14
CDR3aa: CASSQGLAGGEQFF

d_gene: NA
v_gene: TRBV7-2
CDR3aa: CASSPRGAGEADTQYF

d_gene: TRBD1
v_gene: TRBV6-5
CDR3aa: CASSSRPGQGVEQYF

d_gene: TRBD2
v_gene: TRBV7-2
CDR3aa: CASSFRGEAYEQYF

d_gene: NA
v_gene: TRBV6-5
CDR3aa: CASSKKTRHPYGYTF

d_gene: TRBD1
v_gene: TRBV5-4
CDR3aa: CASSLSGTAGEQYF

d_gene: TRBD2
v_gene: TRBV24-1
CDR3aa: CATSLGLAGGETQYF

d_gene: TRBD1
v_gene: TRBV7-3
CDR3aa: CASSLTPRDRADNEQFF

d_gene: TRBD1
v_gene: TRBV27
CDR3aa: CASSHPTGVGEQYF

d_gene: TRBD1
v_gene: TRBV6-1
CDR3aa: CASSEYRDRGPQGNTIYF

d_gene: TRBD1
v_gene: TRBV7-6
CDR3aa: CASSSPGQGKGNEQFF

d_gene: NA
v_gene: TRBV9
CDR3aa: CASSLRQDLENTIYF

d_gene: TRBD1
v_gene: TRBV18
CDR3aa: CASSPDQGVANYGYTF

d_gene: NA
v_gene: TRBV2
CDR3aa: CASSRQLTGELFF

d_gene: NA
v_gene: TRBV6-2/TRBV6-3
CDR3aa: CASSYWEGMNTEAFF

d_gene: NA
v_gene: TRBV5-1
CDR3aa: CASSSPALSGEAFF

d_gene: NA
v_gene: TRBV3-1/TRBV3-2
CDR3aa: CASSHGVMRNYGYTF

d_gene: TRBD1
v_gene: TRBV28
CDR3aa: CASSFVVDRGPGNTIYF

d_gene: NA
v_gene: TRBV12-3/TRBV12-4
CDR3aa: CASSRGTEAFF

d_gene: NA
v_gene: TRBV5-3
CDR3aa: CARNQRANTQYF

d_gene: NA
v_gene: TRBV7-9
CDR3aa: CASSYLGYEQYF

d_gene: NA
v_gene: TRBV10-1
CDR3aa: CASTMWGGPRNEQFF

d_gene: NA
v_gene: TRBV7-2
CDR3aa: CASSPGYGANVLTF

d_gene: TRBD1
v_gene: TRBV6-5
CDR3aa: CASRGVGTGDPEAFF

d_gene: TRBD2
v_gene: TRBV3-1/TRBV3-2
CDR3aa: CASSLIAGATDTQYF

d_gene: NA
v_gene: TRBV9
CDR3aa: CASTITATGNTEAFF

d_gene: TRBD1
v_gene: TRBV4-2
CDR3aa: CASSQGQGAGNYGYTF

d_gene: TRBD2
v_gene: TRBV5-1
CDR3aa: CASSSAPTSGGARYNEQFF

d_gene: TRBD1
v_gene: TRBV9
CDR3aa: CASSVGGTATAIYF

d_gene: TRBD1
v_gene: TRBV18
CDR3aa: CASSPGQGAAGNTIYF

d_gene: TRBD1
v_gene: TRBV25-1
CDR3aa: CASSGQGAATQYF

d_gene: NA
v_gene: TRBV6-4
CDR3aa: CASRGWGRFYGYTF

d_gene: NA
v_gene: TRBV7-8
CDR3aa: CASSLGSGPYEQYF

d_gene: NA
v_gene: TRBV20-1
CDR3aa: CSASTGKGSPLHF

d_gene: NA
v_gene: TRBV14
CDR3aa: CASSQGGKQPQHF

d_gene: TRBD1
v_gene: TRBV3-1/TRBV3-2
CDR3aa: CASSGSYRGSGANVLTF

d_gene: NA
v_gene: TRBV5-1
CDR3aa: CASSLGSDTQYF

d_gene: NA
v_gene: TRBV7-9
CDR3aa: CASSLDERGTEAFF

d_gene: TRBD1
v_gene: TRBV19
CDR3aa: CASSPRRGQGSSGANVLTF